The 21 T cell receptor beta chains below all came from one sample that was sequenced in a study of T cell responses to AZD1222 COVID-19 vaccine. Sequenced by immunoSEQ multiplex PCR; TCRdb stores in-frame clones only, minus some. The table has roughly 130,000 clones, over 75% seen once. This specimen was peripheral blood, taken on day 0 of MenACWY control vaccination. These receptors were collected from an adult in good health.

V gene TRBV29-1 combines with J gene TRBJ2-7; D unresolved. Germline values: CDR1 SQVTM, CDR2 ANQGSEA. This CDR3 has 13 amino acids. Trimming took off 7 bases at V and 4 bases at J, with 17 bases between the two ends. Here the CDR3 DNA reads TGCAGCGCCGCTTGGGCTAGATCTTACGAGCAGTACTTC. Amino acids: CSAAWARSYEQYF.

The rearrangement joins TRBV4-1 to TRBJ2-1; TRBD2 matches 10 bases. V lost 1 base and J lost 6; bases outside the gene matches: 3. The CDR3 loop spans 15 amino acids. The germline V gene has CDR1 MGHRA and CDR2 YSYEKL. CDR3 in DNA: TGCGCCAGCAGCCAAGCTAGCGGGAGCCTCAATGAGCAGTTCTTC. This codes for CASSQASGSLNEQFF.

V usage is TRBV10-1 and J usage is TRBJ2-2; 11 bases are a match to TRBD1. This CDR3 is 16 amino acids long. Germline CDR1 reads WNHNN; CDR2 reads SYGVQD (reference sequence). With V trimmed by 4 bases and J by 5 bases, 6 bases remained unmatched. The CDR3 coding sequence is TGCGCCAGCAGTGCCGGGACAGGGGGTCGGACCGGGGAGCTGTTTTTT. Translation gives CASSAGTGGRTGELFF.

The chain carries TRBV4-1 and TRBJ2-7; D unclear. V was shortened by 5 bases and J by 0 bases, with 8 bases between the two germline ends. The CDR3 contains 13 residues. CDR1 and CDR2 from the germline V gene are MGHRA and YSYEKL. CDR3 DNA sequence: TGCGCCAGCAGCGAAGCAGGCTCCTACGAGCAGTACTTC. It codes for CASSEAGSYEQYF.

The CDR3 loop reads CASSVVNQPQHF. DNA of the CDR3: TGCGCCAGCAGTGTTGTCAATCAGCCCCAGCATTTT. The chain combines TRBV10-2 with TRBJ1-5; D is undetermined. The CDR3 runs to 12 residues. Trimming cost V 4 bases and J 3 bases, with 4 bases left between them. CDR1 is WSHSY and CDR2 is SAAADI in the germline V gene.

This sequence joins TRBV10-1 and TRBJ1-6, with D possibly being TRBD1 (5 bases). Trimming shortened V by 5 bases and J by 11 bases, and 16 bases separated the two germline ends. Per germline, CDR1 WNHNN and CDR2 SYGVQD (reference sequence). The length of the CDR3 is 14 residues. The CDR3 is CASSPGTNRAPLHF. As DNA, the CDR3 is TGCGCCAGCAGTCCCGGGACGAATAGGGCACCCCTCCACTTT.

The gene calls are TRBV13 and TRBJ1-6; the match to TRBD1 covers 7 bases. The CDR3 totals 13 residues. From germline, CDR1 is PRHDT and CDR2 FYEKMQ (reference sequence). V lost 5 bases to trimming and J lost 7 bases; unmatched junction nucleotides: 2. The CDR3 DNA reads as TGTGCCAGCAGCGCGGACAGGAATTCACCCCTCCACTTT. This sequence encodes CASSADRNSPLHF.

V and J are TRBV6-2 or TRBV6-3 and TRBJ2-7, with 11 bases identical to TRBD2. The germline V gene has CDR1 MNHEY and CDR2 SVGEGT. The length of the CDR3 is 17 residues. J was trimmed by 5 bases and V by 0 bases; bases with no gene match: 9. The CDR3 reads CASSYSIIAGGPHEQYF. CDR3 DNA: TGTGCCAGCAGTTACTCGATAATAGCGGGAGGGCCCCACGAGCAGTACTTC.

The V and J genes are TRBV29-1 and TRBJ1-2; D not resolved. V lost 2 bases to trimming and J lost 5 bases, with 0 bases between them. The CDR3 loop spans 9 amino acids. Germline CDR1 and CDR2: SQVTM and ANQGSEA. The CDR3 loop is CSVEYGYTF. The CDR3 coding sequence is TGCAGCGTTGAATATGGCTACACCTTC.

The chain uses TRBV5-5 and TRBJ1-2; a possible D gene is TRBD1 (6 bases). Deletions cut 0 bases from V and 5 bases from J, with 14 bases between. The CDR3 runs to 15 residues. CDR1 is SGHKS and CDR2 is YYEKEE in the germline V gene (reference sequence). CDR3 DNA: TGTGCCAGCAGCTTGGATTTTCAGGGGAATTATGGCTACACCTTC. As protein: CASSLDFQGNYGYTF.

J is TRBJ2-7 and V is TRBV6-2 or TRBV6-3; 7 bases align to TRBD2. This CDR3 is built from 14 residues. The V segment lost 4 bases and the J segment 6 bases; nucleotides outside the gene matches: 9. Germline V lookup: CDR1 MNHEY, CDR2 SVGEGT. The CDR3 loop reads CASSFPGGSGEQYF. CDR3 bases: TGTGCCAGCAGTTTCCCGGGGGGTAGTGGCGAGCAGTACTTC.

The V and J genes are TRBV28 and TRBJ2-5; 12 positions match TRBD2. The V gene's germline CDR1 is MDHEN and CDR2 SYDVKM. V shed 4 bases, J shed 6 bases, and the junction held 12 bases outside the gene matches. CDR3 size: 17 residues. The chain's CDR3 is CASSYGTSGPLLQTQYF. CDR3 nucleotide sequence: TGTGCCAGCAGTTATGGGACTAGCGGGCCGCTGCTACAGACCCAGTACTTC.

The chain is built from TRBV28 and TRBJ2-5; D remains ambiguous. The CDR3 totals 13 residues. Germline values: CDR1 MDHEN, CDR2 SYDVKM. V was trimmed by 4 bases and J by 5 bases, leaving 11 bases between them. The CDR3 nucleotides are TGTGCCAGCAGTTCTGGGCTTGGGGAGACCCAGTACTTC. Protein: CASSSGLGETQYF.

The chain uses TRBV4-2 and TRBJ2-7; the D is unclear. This CDR3 comprises 15 residues. Germline CDR1 is LGHNA and CDR2 is YNFKEQ. V was clipped by 0 bases and J by 0 bases, with 9 bases between them. CDR3 nucleotides: TGTGCCAGCAGCCAAGAACTACCTGCCTCCTACGAGCAGTACTTC. Protein sequence: CASSQELPASYEQYF.

This chain links TRBV6-6 with TRBJ2-3, with D possibly matching TRBD2 (6 bases). The germline CDR1 and CDR2 sequences are MNHNY and SVGAGI (reference sequence). V lost 6 bases and J 1 base, leaving 29 bases between the germline ends. The CDR3 is 20 amino acids. CDR3 nucleotides: TGTGCCAGCAGCTCGGGCTGGCGGGAAATCGATCTCTGGGGCACAGATACGCAGTATTTT. It specifies CASSSGWREIDLWGTDTQYF.

The table lists this clone with a count of one. The chain uses TRBV28 and TRBJ2-7; 12 bases are shared with TRBD2. Looked up from germline, CDR1 is MDHEN and CDR2 is SYDVKM. This CDR3 is 13 amino acids long. Trimming cost V 5 bases and J 6 bases; bases outside gene matches: 2. Here the CDR3 reads CASSPGLAGEQYF. CDR3 DNA: TGTGCCAGCAGTCCGGGACTAGCGGGCGAGCAGTACTTC.

V usage is TRBV5-1 and J usage is TRBJ2-7; 7 positions match TRBD1. Unmatched junction bases numbered 4, after V lost 5 bases and J lost 5 bases. The CDR3 has 12 residues. Germline V CDR1 and CDR2: SGHRS, YFSETQ. CDR3 nucleotides: TGCGCCAGCAGTACAGGGGATCACGAGCAGTACTTC. Translated: CASSTGDHEQYF.

The rearrangement uses TRBV11-1 and TRBJ2-1; no clear D. Germline assignment: CDR1 SGHAT and CDR2 FQDESV (reference sequence). This CDR3 is 15 amino acids long. V was trimmed by 2 bases and J by 8 bases, leaving 16 bases between them. The CDR3 DNA reads TGTGCCAGCAGCTTAAAATCCTTGCTCTTGGATGAGCAGTTCTTC. This encodes CASSLKSLLLDEQFF.

This sequence joins TRBV15 and TRBJ1-1; D unresolved. The CDR3 runs to 13 residues. Germline loops: CDR1 LNHNV, CDR2 YYDKDF (reference sequence). The V end was cut by 0 bases, the J end by 4 bases, with 6 bases between. This chain's CDR3 is CATSRDMGTEAFF. The CDR3 DNA sequence: TGTGCCACCAGCAGAGATATGGGCACTGAAGCTTTCTTT.

This sequence joins TRBV18 and TRBJ2-5, with 10 nucleotides matching TRBD1. The ends lost 5 bases at V and 4 bases at J; junction bases unmatched: 4. Germline V CDR1 and CDR2: KGHSH, LQKENI. The CDR3 is made up of 14 amino acids. The CDR3 protein is CASSSDRGLETQYF. The DNA of the CDR3 is TGTGCCAGCTCATCCGACAGGGGGCTAGAGACCCAGTACTTC.

The V and J genes are TRBV19 and TRBJ1-1; 9 bases agree with TRBD1. Germline V gene sequence: CDR1 LNHDA, CDR2 SQIVND (reference sequence). Trimming cost V 5 bases and J 5 bases; bases outside gene matches: 3. CDR3 length equals 13 residues. The CDR3: CASSFDRGTEAFF. DNA of the CDR3: TGTGCCAGTAGTTTCGACAGGGGGACTGAAGCTTTCTTT. Supplemented by reference TRBV19 and TRBJ1-1, the full variable domain reads DGGITQSPKYLFRKEGQNVTLSCEQNLNHDAMYWYRQDPGQGLRLIYYSQIVNDFQKGDIAEGYSVSREKKESFPLTVTSAQKNPTAFYLCASSFDRGTEAFFGQGTRLTVV.